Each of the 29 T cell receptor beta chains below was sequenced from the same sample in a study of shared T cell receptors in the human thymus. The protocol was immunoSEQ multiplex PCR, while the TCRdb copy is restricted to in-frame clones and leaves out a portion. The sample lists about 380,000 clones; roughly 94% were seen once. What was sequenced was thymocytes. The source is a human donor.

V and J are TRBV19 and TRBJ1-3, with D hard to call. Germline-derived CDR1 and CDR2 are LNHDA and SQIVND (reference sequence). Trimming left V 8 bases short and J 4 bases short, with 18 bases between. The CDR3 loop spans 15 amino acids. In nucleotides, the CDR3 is TGTGCCAGTGATCAGCCGGGGTTGGGGGGAAACACCATATATTTT. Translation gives CASDQPGLGGNTIYF.

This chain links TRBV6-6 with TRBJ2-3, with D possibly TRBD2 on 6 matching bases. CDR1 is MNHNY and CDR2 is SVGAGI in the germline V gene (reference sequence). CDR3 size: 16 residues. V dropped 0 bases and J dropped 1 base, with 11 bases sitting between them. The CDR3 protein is CASSYSISGGTDTQYF. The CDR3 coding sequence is TGTGCCAGCAGTTACTCGATTAGCGGCGGCACAGATACGCAGTATTTT.

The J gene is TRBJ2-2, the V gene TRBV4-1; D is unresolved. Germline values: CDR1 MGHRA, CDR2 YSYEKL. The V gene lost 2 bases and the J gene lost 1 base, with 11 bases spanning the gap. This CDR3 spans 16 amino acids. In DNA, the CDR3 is TGCGCCAGCAGCCAATATCAGGATGGGAACACCGGGGAGCTGTTTTTT. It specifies CASSQYQDGNTGELFF.

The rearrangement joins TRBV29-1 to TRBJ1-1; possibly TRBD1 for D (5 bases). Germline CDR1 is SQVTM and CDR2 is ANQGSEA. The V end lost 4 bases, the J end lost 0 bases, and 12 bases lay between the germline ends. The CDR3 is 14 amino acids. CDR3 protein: CSVVKLGVNTEAFF. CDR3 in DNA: TGCAGCGTTGTAAAGTTAGGGGTGAACACTGAAGCTTTCTTT.

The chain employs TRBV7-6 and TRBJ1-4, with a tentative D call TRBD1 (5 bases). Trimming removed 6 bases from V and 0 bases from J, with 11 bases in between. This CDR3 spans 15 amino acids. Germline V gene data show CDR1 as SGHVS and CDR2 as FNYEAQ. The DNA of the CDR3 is TGTGCCAGCAGGCCCGGGGGGGCAACTAATGAAAAACTGTTTTTT. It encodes CASRPGGATNEKLFF.

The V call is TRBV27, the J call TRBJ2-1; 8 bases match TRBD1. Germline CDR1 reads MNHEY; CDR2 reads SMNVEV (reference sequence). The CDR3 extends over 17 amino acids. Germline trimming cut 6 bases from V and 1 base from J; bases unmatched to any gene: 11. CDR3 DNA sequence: TGTGCCAGCAGCCCTGCTCCCGACAGGGGTTCCTACAATGAGCAGTTCTTC. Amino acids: CASSPAPDRGSYNEQFF.

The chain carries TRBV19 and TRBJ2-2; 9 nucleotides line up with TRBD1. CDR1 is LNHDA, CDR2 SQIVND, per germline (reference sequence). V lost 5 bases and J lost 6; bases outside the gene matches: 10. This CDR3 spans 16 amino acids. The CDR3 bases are TGTGCCAGTAGTCACGACAGGGGGGGAATGGCCGGGGAGCTGTTTTTT. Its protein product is CASSHDRGGMAGELFF.

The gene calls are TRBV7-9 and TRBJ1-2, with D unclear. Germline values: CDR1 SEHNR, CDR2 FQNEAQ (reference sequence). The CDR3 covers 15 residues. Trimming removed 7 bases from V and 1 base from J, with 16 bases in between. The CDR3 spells CASTPGGKNNYGYTF. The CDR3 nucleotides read TGTGCCAGCACCCCCGGAGGGAAGAATAACTATGGCTACACCTTC.

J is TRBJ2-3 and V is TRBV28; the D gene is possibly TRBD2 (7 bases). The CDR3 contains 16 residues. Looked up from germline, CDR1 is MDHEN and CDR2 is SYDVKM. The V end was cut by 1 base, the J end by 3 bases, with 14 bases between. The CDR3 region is CASSLSARGGTDTQYF. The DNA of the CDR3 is TGTGCCAGCAGTTTATCGGCCAGGGGAGGGACAGATACGCAGTATTTT.

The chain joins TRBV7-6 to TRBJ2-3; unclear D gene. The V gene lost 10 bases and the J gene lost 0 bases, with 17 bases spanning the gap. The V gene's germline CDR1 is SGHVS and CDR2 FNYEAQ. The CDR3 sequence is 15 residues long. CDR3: CATQQEAHSTDTQYF. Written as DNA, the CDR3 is TGTGCCACCCAACAAGAAGCCCATAGCACAGATACGCAGTATTTT.

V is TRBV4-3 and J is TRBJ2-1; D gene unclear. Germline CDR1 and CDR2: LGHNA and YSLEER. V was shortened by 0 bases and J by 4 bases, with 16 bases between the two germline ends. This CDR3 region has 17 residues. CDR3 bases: TGCGCCAGCAGCCAAGATCGACATCAACCCAATTACAATGAGCAGTTCTTC. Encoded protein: CASSQDRHQPNYNEQFF.

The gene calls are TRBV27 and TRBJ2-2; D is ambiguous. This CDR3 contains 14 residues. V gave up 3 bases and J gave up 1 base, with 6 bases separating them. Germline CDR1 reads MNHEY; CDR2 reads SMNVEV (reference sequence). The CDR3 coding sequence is TGTGCCAGCAGTTTCGGGTTGAACACCGGGGAGCTGTTTTTT. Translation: CASSFGLNTGELFF.

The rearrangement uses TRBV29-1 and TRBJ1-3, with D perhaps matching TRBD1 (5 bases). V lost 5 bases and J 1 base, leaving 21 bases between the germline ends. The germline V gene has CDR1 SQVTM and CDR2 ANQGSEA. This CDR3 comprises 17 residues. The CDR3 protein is CSVLPGPGERSGNTIYF. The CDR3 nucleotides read TGCAGCGTTCTACCAGGGCCCGGGGAAAGGTCTGGAAACACCATATATTTT.

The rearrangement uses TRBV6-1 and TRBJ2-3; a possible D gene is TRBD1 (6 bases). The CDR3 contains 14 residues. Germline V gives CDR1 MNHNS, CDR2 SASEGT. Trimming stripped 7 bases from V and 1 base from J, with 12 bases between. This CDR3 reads CASILAGGTDTQYF. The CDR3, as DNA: TGTGCCAGCATCTTGGCAGGGGGCACAGATACGCAGTATTTT.

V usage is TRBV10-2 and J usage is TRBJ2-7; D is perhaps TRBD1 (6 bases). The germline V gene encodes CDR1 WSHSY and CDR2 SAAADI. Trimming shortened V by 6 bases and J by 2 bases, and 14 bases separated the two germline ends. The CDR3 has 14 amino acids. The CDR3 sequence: CASRQGREAYEQYF. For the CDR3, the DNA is TGCGCCAGCAGACAGGGAAGAGAGGCCTACGAGCAGTACTTC.

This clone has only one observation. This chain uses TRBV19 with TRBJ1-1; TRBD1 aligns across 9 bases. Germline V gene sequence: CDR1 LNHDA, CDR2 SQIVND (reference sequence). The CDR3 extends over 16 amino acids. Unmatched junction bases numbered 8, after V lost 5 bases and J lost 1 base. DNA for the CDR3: TGTGCCAGTAGTGCTCACCTACAGGGGGCGAACACTGAAGCTTTCTTT. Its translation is CASSAHLQGANTEAFF.

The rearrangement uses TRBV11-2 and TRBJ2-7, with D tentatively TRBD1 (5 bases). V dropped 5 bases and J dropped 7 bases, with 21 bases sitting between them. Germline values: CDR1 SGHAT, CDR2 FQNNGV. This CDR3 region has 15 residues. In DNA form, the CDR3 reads TGTGCCAGCAGCCCGCCCCCGCAGGGTCAGGGTGAGCAGTACTTC. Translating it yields CASSPPPQGQGEQYF. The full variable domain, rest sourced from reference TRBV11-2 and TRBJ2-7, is EAGVAQSPRYKIIEKRQSVAFWCNPISGHATLYWYQQILGQGPKLLIQFQNNGVVDDSQLPKDRFSAERLKGVDSTLKIQPAKLEDSAVYLCASSPPPQGQGEQYFGPGTRLTVT.

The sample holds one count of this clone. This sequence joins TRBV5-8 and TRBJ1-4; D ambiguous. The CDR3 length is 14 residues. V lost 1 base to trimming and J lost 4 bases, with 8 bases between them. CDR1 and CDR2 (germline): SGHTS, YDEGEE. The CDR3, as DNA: TGTGCCAGCAGCTTGAGCCGGCGTAATGAAAAACTGTTTTTT. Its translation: CASSLSRRNEKLFF.

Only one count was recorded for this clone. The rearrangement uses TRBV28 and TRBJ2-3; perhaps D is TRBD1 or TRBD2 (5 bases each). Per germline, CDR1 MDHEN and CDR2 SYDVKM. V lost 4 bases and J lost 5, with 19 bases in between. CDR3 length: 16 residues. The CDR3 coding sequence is TGTGCCAGCAGTTACGGTCGAGGGGATCGACAAGATACGCAGTATTTT. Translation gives CASSYGRGDRQDTQYF.

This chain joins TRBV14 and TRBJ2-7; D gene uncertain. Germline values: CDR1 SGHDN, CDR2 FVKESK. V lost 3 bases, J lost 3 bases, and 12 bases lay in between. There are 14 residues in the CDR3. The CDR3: CASSQRQGLYEQYF. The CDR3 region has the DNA TGTGCCAGCAGCCAGAGGCAAGGGCTCTACGAGCAGTACTTC. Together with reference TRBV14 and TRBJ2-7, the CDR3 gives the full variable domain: EAGVTQFPSHSVIEKGQTVTLRCDPISGHDNLYWYRRVMGKEIKFLLHFVKESKQDESGMPNNRFLAERTGGTYSTLKVQPAELEDSGVYFCASSQRQGLYEQYFGPGTRLTVT.

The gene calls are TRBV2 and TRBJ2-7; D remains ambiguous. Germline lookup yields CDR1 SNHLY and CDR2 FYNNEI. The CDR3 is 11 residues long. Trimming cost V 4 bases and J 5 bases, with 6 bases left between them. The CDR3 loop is CASSGRDEQYF. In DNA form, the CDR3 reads TGTGCCAGCAGTGGTAGAGACGAGCAGTACTTC.

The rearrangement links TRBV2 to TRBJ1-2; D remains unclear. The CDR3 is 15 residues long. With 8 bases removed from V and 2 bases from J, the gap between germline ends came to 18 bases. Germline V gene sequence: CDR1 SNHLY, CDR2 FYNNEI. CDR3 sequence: CASAPARTDNYGYTF. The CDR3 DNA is TGTGCCAGCGCCCCCGCCCGAACGGACAACTATGGCTACACCTTC.

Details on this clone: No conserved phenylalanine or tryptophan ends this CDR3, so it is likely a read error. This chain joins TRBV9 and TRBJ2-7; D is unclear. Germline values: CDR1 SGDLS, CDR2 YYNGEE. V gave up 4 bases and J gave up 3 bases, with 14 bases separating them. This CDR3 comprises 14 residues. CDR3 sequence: CASSPGLGDYEQYL. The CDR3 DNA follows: TGTGCCAGCAGCCCGGGTCTAGGAGACTACGAGCAGTACCTC.

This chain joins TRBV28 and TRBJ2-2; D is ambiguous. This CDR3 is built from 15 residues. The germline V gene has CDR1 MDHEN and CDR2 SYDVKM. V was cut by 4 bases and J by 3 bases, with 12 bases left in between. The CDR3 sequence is CASSSPDHYTGELFF. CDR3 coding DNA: TGTGCCAGCAGTTCCCCGGACCACTACACCGGGGAGCTGTTTTTT.

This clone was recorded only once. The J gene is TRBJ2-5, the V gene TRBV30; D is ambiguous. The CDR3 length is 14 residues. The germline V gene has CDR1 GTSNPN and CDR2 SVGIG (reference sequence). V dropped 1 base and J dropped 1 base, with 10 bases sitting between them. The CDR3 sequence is CAWSALIPQETQYF. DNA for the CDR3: TGTGCCTGGAGTGCTCTGATTCCCCAAGAGACCCAGTACTTC. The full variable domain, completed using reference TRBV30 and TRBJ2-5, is SQTIHQWPATLVQPVGSPLSLECTVEGTSNPNLYWYRQAAGRGLQLLFYSVGIGQISSEVPQNLSASRPQDRQFILSSKKLLLSDSGFYLCAWSALIPQETQYFGPGTRLLVL.

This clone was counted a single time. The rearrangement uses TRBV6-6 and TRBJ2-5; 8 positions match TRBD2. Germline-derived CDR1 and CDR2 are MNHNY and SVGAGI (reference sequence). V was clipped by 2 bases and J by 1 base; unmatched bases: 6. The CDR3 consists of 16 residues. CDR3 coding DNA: TGTGCCAGCAGTTACCGATTAGCGGGGCGCCAAGAGACCCAGTACTTC. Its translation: CASSYRLAGRQETQYF.

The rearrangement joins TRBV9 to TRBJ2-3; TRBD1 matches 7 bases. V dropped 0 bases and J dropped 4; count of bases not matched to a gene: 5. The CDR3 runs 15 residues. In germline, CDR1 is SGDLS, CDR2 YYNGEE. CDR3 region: CASSVANRGADTQYF. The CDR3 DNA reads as TGTGCCAGCAGCGTAGCTAACAGGGGAGCAGATACGCAGTATTTT.

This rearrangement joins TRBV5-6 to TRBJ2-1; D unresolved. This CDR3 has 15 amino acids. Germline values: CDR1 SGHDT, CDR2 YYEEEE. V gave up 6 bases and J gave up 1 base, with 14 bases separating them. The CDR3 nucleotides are TGTGCCAGCACAATCAGAGGTTCTTCCTACAATGAGCAGTTCTTC. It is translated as CASTIRGSSYNEQFF. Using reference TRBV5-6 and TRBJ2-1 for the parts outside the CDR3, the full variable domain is DAGVTQSPTHLIKTRGQQVTLRCSPKSGHDTVSWYQQALGQGPQFIFQYYEEEERQRGNFPDRFSGHQFPNYSSELNVNALLLGDSALYLCASTIRGSSYNEQFFGPGTRLTVL.

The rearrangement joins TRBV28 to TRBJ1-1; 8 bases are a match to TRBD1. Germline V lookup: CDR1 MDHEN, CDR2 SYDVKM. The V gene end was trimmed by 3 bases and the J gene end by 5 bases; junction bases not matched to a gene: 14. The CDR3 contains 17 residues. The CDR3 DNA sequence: TGTGCCAGCAGTTTTAAGGGTTTTTCGGACAGGGAGACTGAAGCTTTCTTT. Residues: CASSFKGFSDRETEAFF.